The T cell receptor beta chain described here comes from a study of T-cell memory formation after mild COVID-19. V lost 4 bases, J lost 8 bases, and 18 bases stayed unmatched. The CDR3 contains 18 residues. Study observations and caveats: Several responding clones turned up in pre-infection memory, indicating that cross-reactive memory may have taken part. Later expanders leaned CD4+, whereas day 15 to 85 contracting clones were balanced CD4/CD8. For contracting clones, CD4+ ones sat mainly in CM and EM, CD8+ in EMRA.

This clonotype was counted between two and nine times. Its antigen remains unknown. Using constant-segment primers, 5'RACE produced TCR alpha and TCR beta cDNA libraries carrying sample barcodes and UMIs. Using its own MiXCR run on the 5' RACE reads, TCRdb lists one record per CDR3 protein. The table lists approximately 410,000 distinct CDR3 sequences, around a quarter of them singletons, with around 13% in the top ten. The specimen was PBMCs or a T cell subset sorted from them (not recorded which). V usage is TRBV6-7 and J usage is TRBJ2-1, with 9 bases lining up with TRBD2. TRBV6-7 is an open reading frame whose function is uncertain. The sequence was collected from an adult woman who had mild COVID-19 (a few samples of this study predate the infection). Cell type and time point are not known. The CDR3 DNA is TGTGCCAGCAGTTCCATCCGATGGAGCGGGAGGACTTCCGATGAGCAGTTCTTC. Protein sequence: CASSSIRWSGRTSDEQFF.